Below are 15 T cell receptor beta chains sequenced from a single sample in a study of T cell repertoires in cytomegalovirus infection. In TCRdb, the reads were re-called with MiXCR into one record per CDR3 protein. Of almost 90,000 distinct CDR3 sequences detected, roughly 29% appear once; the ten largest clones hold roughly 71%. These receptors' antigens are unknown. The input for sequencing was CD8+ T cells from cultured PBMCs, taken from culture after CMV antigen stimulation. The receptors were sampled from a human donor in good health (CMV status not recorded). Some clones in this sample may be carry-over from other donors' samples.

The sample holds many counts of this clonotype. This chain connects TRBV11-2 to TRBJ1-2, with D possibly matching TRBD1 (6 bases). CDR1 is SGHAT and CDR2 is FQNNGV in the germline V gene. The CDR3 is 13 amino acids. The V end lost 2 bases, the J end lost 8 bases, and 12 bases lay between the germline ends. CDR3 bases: TGTGCCAGCAGCTTATTCAGGGGCGACGGCTACACCTTC. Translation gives CASSLFRGDGYTF.

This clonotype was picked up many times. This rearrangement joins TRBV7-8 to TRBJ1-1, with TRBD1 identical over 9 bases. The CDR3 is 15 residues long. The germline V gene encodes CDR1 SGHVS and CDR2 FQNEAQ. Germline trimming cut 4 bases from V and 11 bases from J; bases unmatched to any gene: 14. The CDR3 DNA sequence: TGTGCCAGCAGCTCAACCGGGACAGGGAAGATCGCCGCTTTCTTT. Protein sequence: CASSSTGTGKIAAFF.

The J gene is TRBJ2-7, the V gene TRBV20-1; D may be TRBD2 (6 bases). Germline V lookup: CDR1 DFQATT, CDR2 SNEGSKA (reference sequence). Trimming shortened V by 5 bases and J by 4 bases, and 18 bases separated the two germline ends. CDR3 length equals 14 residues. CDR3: CSAQRRGRGYEQYF. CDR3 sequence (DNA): TGCAGTGCTCAAAGGCGGGGAAGGGGATACGAGCAGTACTTC.

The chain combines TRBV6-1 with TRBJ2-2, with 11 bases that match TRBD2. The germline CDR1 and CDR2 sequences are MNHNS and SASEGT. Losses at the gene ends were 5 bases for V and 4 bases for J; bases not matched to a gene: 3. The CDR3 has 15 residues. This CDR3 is CASSFGLAGTGELFF. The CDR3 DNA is TGTGCCAGCAGTTTCGGACTAGCGGGCACCGGGGAGCTGTTTTTT.

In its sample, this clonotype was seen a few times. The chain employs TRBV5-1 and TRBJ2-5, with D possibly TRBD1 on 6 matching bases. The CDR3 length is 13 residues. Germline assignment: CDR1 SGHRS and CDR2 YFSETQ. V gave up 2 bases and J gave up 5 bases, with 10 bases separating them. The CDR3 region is CASSLQGRETQYF. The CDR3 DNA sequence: TGCGCCAGCAGCTTACAGGGAAGGGAGACCCAGTACTTC. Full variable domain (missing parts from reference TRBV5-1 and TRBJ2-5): KAGVTQTPRYLIKTRGQQVTLSCSPISGHRSVSWYQQTPGQGLQFLFEYFSETQRNKGNFPGRFSGRQFSNSRSEMNVSTLELGDSALYLCASSLQGRETQYFGPGTRLLVL.

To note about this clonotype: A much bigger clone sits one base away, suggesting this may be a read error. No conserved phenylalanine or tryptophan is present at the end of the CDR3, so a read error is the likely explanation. This CDR3 reads CASSFGGARNQPQHY. The CDR3, as DNA: TGTGCCAGCAGTTTCGGAGGGGCTAGAAATCAGCCCCAGCATTAT. The J gene is TRBJ1-5, the V gene TRBV12-3 or TRBV12-4; D is perhaps TRBD1 (5 bases). The CDR3 extends over 15 amino acids. V was clipped by 3 bases and J by 4 bases, with 13 bases between them.

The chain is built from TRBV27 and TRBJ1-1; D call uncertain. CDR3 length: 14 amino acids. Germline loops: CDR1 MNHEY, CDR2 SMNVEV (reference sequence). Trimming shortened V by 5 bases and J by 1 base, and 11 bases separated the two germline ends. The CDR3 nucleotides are TGTGCCAGCAGTCCCCCCGACCAGAACACTGAAGCTTTCTTT. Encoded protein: CASSPPDQNTEAFF.

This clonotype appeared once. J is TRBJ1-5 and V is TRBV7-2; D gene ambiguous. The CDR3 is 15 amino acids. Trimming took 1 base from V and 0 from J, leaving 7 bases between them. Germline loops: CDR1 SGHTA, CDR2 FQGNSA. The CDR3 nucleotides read TGTGCCAGCAGCTTAGTGCCGAGTAGCAATCAGCCCCAGCATTTT. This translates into CASSLVPSSNQPQHF.

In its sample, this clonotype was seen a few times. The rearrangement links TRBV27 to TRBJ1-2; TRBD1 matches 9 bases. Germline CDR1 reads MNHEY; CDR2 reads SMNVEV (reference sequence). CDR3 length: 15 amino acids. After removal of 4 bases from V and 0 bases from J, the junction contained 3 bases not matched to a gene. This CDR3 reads CASSYGQGTNYGYTF. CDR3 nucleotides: TGTGCCAGCAGTTACGGACAGGGGACTAACTATGGCTACACCTTC.

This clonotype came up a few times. The CDR3 loop reads CASSLFSGAGEQYF. CDR3 nucleotides: TGTGCCAGCAGCTTATTTTCAGGGGCTGGCGAGCAGTACTTC. This chain uses TRBV7-9 with TRBJ2-7; weak D call: TRBD1 (6 bases). This CDR3 spans 14 amino acids. Trimming stripped 2 bases from V and 6 bases from J, with 14 bases between. Germline CDR1 and CDR2: SEHNR and FQNEAQ (reference sequence).

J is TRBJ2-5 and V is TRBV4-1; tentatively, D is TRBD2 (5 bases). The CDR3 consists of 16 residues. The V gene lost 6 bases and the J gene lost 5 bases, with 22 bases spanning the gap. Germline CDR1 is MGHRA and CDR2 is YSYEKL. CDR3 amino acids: CASRPTNLEGRETQYF. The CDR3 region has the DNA TGCGCCAGCAGGCCCACAAATCTAGAGGGAAGGGAGACCCAGTACTTC.

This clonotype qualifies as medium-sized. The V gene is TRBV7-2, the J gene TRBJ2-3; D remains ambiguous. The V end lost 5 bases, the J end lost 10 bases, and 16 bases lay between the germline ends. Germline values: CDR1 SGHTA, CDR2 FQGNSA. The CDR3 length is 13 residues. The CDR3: CASSPTQRIAQYF. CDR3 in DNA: TGTGCCAGCAGCCCGACTCAGAGAATTGCGCAGTATTTT.

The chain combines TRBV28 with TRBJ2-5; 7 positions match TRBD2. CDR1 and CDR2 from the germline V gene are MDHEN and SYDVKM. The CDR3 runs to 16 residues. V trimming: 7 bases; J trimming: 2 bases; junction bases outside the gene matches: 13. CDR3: CASTPRRAGGQETQYF. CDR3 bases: TGTGCCAGCACCCCGCGGAGGGCCGGGGGGCAAGAGACCCAGTACTTC.

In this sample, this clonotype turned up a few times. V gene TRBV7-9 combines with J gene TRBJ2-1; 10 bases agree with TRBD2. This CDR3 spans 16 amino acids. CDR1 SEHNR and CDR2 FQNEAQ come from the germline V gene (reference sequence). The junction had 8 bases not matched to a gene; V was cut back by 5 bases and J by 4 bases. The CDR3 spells CASSPHWTSGYNEQFF. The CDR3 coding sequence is TGTGCCAGCAGCCCTCACTGGACTAGCGGATACAATGAGCAGTTCTTC.

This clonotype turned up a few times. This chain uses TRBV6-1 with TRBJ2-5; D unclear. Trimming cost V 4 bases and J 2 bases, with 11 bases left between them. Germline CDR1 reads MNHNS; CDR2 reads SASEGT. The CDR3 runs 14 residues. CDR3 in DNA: TGTGCCAGCAGTGCTTGGACGGGTCAAGAGACCCAGTACTTC. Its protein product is CASSAWTGQETQYF.